This entry is about one TCR beta chain. This clone appeared once. The antigen it recognizes is unknown. No quality values exist for individual bases; no much larger clone is one base distant. This entry is derived from a study of chemoradiotherapy in HPV16-positive cancers (dated by TCRdb to the early 2020s). In terms of the full investigation: Using functional T-cell assays on cells from a couple of HPV16-positive patients, the researchers defined candidate HPV-specific T-cell clones and common TCR motifs. The study set out to ask whether T-cell immunity against the HPV oncoproteins E6 and E7 changes over the course of chemoradiotherapy and whether that immunity affects survival. TCR repertoires from some 89 patients with HPV-related cancers were then used to track the candidate HPV-specific TCRs and motifs. Study-wide findings and limitations: Among HPV16-positive patients, expansion of HPV-responsive T cells during chemoradiotherapy was associated with better recurrence-free survival. Expansion of candidate HPV-specific clones and E7-related TCR motifs was observed in the tumor microenvironment during treatment, whereas no such expansion was observed for non-HPV-specific T cells. Only a couple of HPV16-positive patients were used to derive the functional definition of HPV-specific T cells, and the survival association was reported for HPV16-positive patients.

Repertoires were sampled repeatedly over the course of chemoradiotherapy, so clonal expansion could be followed in the tumor microenvironment. Library preparation employed the immunoSEQ multiplex PCR assay. TCRdb stores this immuneACCESS table with in-frame sequences only. Part of the clones is absent; in the studies checked, under half of the shortfall reflects unresolved V genes, and no reason is known for the rest. The sample includes 35,000 to 45,000 clones, with approximately 73% observed a single time. More than 5% of the sample comes from the top ten. Deletion took 0 bases off V and 7 bases off J, with a span of 9 bases between the germline ends. Spanning cysteine to phenylalanine, the CDR3 consists of 14 amino acids. The CDR3 DNA has 42 bases and is translated from base 1. The germline V gene (reference sequence) yields SEHNR for CDR1 and FQNEAQ for CDR2.

This specimen consisted of blood, obtained from a patient who underwent chemoradiotherapy. This TCR derives from a human donor with HPV-associated anogenital cancer. Recombination linked TRBV7-9 to TRBJ1-4; the best D guess is TRBD1, with 5 bases matching. The nucleotide sequence reads as follows: TGTGCCAGCAGCTTAGCCCGGGACGCTGAAAAACTGTTTTTT. This is translated as CASSLARDAEKLFF.